This T cell receptor (beta chain) was sequenced during a study of breast tumors, draining lymph nodes, adjacent tissues. This clonotype occurred a few times. In TCRdb, the multiplex PCR reads were re-called with MiXCR into one record per CDR3 protein. The repertoire holds approximately 150,000 distinct CDR3 sequences, 30% to 35% seen once, with around 3.5% in the top ten. Samples came from axillary lymph nodes draining the breast cancer. What was sequenced was axillary lymph node tissue. The receptor was derived from a female donor with breast cancer. Some clones in this sample may be carry-over from other donors' samples.

CDR3: CASSLRLAGSQETQYF. In DNA form, the CDR3 reads TGTGCCAGCAGTTTAAGACTAGCGGGAAGCCAAGAGACCCAGTACTTC. The V and J genes are TRBV28 and TRBJ2-5; 11 nucleotides agree with TRBD2. The CDR3 runs 16 residues. Germline-derived CDR1 and CDR2 are MDHEN and SYDVKM. Losses at the gene ends were 2 bases for V and 1 base for J; bases not matched to a gene: 3.